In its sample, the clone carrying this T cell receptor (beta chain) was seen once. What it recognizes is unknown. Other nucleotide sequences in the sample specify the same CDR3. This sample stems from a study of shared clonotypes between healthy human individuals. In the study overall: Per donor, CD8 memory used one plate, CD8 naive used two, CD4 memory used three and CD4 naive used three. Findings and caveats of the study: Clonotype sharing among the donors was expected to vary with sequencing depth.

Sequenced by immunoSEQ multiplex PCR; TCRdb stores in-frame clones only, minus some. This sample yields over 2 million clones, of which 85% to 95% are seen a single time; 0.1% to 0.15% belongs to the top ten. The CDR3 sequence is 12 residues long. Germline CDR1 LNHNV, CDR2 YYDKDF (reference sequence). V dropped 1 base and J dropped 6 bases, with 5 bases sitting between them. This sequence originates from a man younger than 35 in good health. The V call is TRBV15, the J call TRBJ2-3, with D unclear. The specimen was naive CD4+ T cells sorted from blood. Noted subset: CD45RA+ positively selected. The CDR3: CATSRALDTQYF. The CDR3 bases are TGTGCCACCAGCAGAGCCTTGGATACGCAGTATTTT.